What follows are 18 T cell receptor beta chains derived from one specimen sequenced in a study of OX40 agonist ivuxolimab in advanced cancers. Only in-frame clones appear in the TCRdb table, and some are missing; sequencing was by immunoSEQ multiplex PCR. The sample lists about 62,000 clones, 92% occurring once. The starting material was CD4+ or CD8+ T cells sorted from blood, obtained in a trial of the OX40 agonist ivuxolimab. The receptors were sampled from an adult with an advanced solid tumor such as melanoma, head and neck, liver or kidney cancer.

V and J are TRBV19 and TRBJ1-1, with D possibly matching TRBD1 (5 bases). Trimming cost V 5 bases and J 5 bases, with 18 bases left between them. The germline CDR1 and CDR2 sequences are LNHDA and SQIVND (reference sequence). The CDR3 sequence is 15 residues long. The CDR3 loop is CASSSQTDGRTEAFF. As DNA, the CDR3 is TGTGCCAGTAGTTCCCAGACAGACGGGAGGACTGAAGCTTTCTTT. The complete variable domain, with remaining parts taken from reference TRBV19 and TRBJ1-1, reads DGGITQSPKYLFRKEGQNVTLSCEQNLNHDAMYWYRQDPGQGLRLIYYSQIVNDFQKGDIAEGYSVSREKKESFPLTVTSAQKNPTAFYLCASSSQTDGRTEAFFGQGTRLTVV.

CDR3 DNA sequence: TGTGCCAGCAGCCCGGGGGGGAGGACTAATGAAAAACTGTTTTTT. Its translation is CASSPGGRTNEKLFF. The chain carries TRBV6-1 and TRBJ1-4, with a possible D match to TRBD1 (5 bases). In germline, CDR1 is MNHNS, CDR2 SASEGT. Trimming shortened V by 6 bases and J by 2 bases, and 13 bases separated the two germline ends. This CDR3 is 15 amino acids long.

The chain links TRBV7-4 to TRBJ2-7, with unresolved D. Germline V lookup: CDR1 SGHVT, CDR2 SQSDAQ. Trimming took off 4 bases at V and 4 bases at J, with 8 bases between the two ends. The CDR3 sequence is 12 residues long. CDR3 nucleotides: TGTGCCAGCAGCTCCACTCGGTACGAGCAGTACTTC. It codes for CASSSTRYEQYF.

The V call is TRBV2, the J call TRBJ1-2; D might be TRBD1 (6 bases). Germline V gene data show CDR1 as SNHLY and CDR2 as FYNNEI. This CDR3 has 16 residues. The ends were cut back, 7 bases at V and 2 bases at J, with 20 bases in the middle. The CDR3 bases are TGTGCCAGCATACCGAGGGCCGGGACACCCAACTATGGCTACACCTTC. It yields the protein CASIPRAGTPNYGYTF.

The rearrangement links TRBV7-9 to TRBJ2-5; TRBD1 might be the D (6 bases). Germline V lookup: CDR1 SEHNR, CDR2 FQNEAQ (reference sequence). CDR3 length equals 16 residues. V gave up 3 bases and J gave up 2 bases, with 16 bases separating them. CDR3 nucleotides: TGTGCCAGCAGCTTCCCGCAGGGGACCAAACAAGAGACCCAGTACTTC. Its protein product is CASSFPQGTKQETQYF.

The chain links TRBV29-1 to TRBJ2-3; D uncertain. CDR3 size: 10 residues. Between the trimmed V and J ends, which lost 5 bases and 5 bases, there was a span of 5 bases. Germline-derived CDR1 and CDR2 are SQVTM and ANQGSEA. In DNA form, the CDR3 reads TGCAGCGTTTTTAAAGATACGCAGTATTTT. This codes for CSVFKDTQYF.

The chain employs TRBV2 and TRBJ1-2; D unclear. V was clipped by 8 bases and J by 4 bases, with 17 bases between them. This CDR3 has 14 residues. Germline lookup yields CDR1 SNHLY and CDR2 FYNNEI. This CDR3 reads CASGREQLLYGYTF. DNA of the CDR3: TGTGCCAGCGGGAGGGAACAGCTCCTCTATGGCTACACCTTC.

The V gene is TRBV7-9, the J gene TRBJ2-5, with a possible D match to TRBD2 (5 bases). This CDR3 contains 11 residues. Germline V gene lookup returns CDR1 SEHNR and CDR2 FQNEAQ (reference sequence). V shed 4 bases and J shed 5 bases, with 5 bases lying between them. In DNA form, the CDR3 reads TGTGCCAGCAGCTCGGGGGAGACCCAGTACTTC. Translated: CASSSGETQYF.

The chain employs TRBV7-9 and TRBJ1-3; D unclear. Between the trimmed V and J ends, which lost 1 base and 0 bases, there was a span of 7 bases. CDR1 and CDR2 from the germline V gene are SEHNR and FQNEAQ (reference sequence). The CDR3 consists of 15 residues. CDR3 sequence (DNA): TGTGCCAGCAGCTTAGGAGTTTACTCTGGAAACACCATATATTTT. Translation: CASSLGVYSGNTIYF.

The chain is built from TRBV7-3 and TRBJ1-3; TRBD1 is a possible D gene (5 bases). The CDR3 loop spans 17 amino acids. Germline loops: CDR1 SGHTA, CDR2 FQGTGA. Trimming took off 0 bases at V and 2 bases at J, with 14 bases between the two ends. CDR3: CASSLTRHRLPGNTIYF. The CDR3 region has the DNA TGTGCCAGCAGCTTAACTAGGCACAGGCTCCCTGGAAACACCATATATTTT. Supplemented by reference TRBV7-3 and TRBJ1-3, the full variable domain reads GAGVSQTPSNKVTEKGKYVELRCDPISGHTALYWYRQSLGQGPEFLIYFQGTGAADDSGLPNDRFFAVRPEGSVSTLKIQRTERGDSAVYLCASSLTRHRLPGNTIYFGEGSWLTVV.

The chain joins TRBV28 to TRBJ1-1, with D perhaps matching TRBD1 (5 bases). Per germline, CDR1 MDHEN and CDR2 SYDVKM. The CDR3 totals 11 residues. V was shortened by 3 bases and J by 10 bases, with 9 bases between the two germline ends. CDR3 bases: TGTGCCAGCAGTTTCCTGGGGGGAGCTTTCTTT. Translated: CASSFLGGAFF. Full variable domain (outside the CDR3, taken from reference TRBV28 and TRBJ1-1): DVKVTQSSRYLVKRTGEKVFLECVQDMDHENMFWYRQDPGLGLRLIYFSYDVKMKEKGDIPEGYSVSREKKERFSLILESASTNQTSMYLCASSFLGGAFFGQGTRLTVV.

The chain links TRBV19 to TRBJ1-6, with 7 bases identical to TRBD1. This CDR3 is 13 amino acids long. Losses at the gene ends were 5 bases for V and 10 bases for J; bases not matched to a gene: 5. Germline V gene data show CDR1 as LNHDA and CDR2 as SQIVND (reference sequence). This chain's CDR3 is CASSFAGGSPLHF. The CDR3, as DNA: TGTGCCAGTAGTTTCGCAGGGGGGTCACCCCTCCACTTT. Full variable domain (rest looked up from reference TRBV19 and TRBJ1-6): DGGITQSPKYLFRKEGQNVTLSCEQNLNHDAMYWYRQDPGQGLRLIYYSQIVNDFQKGDIAEGYSVSREKKESFPLTVTSAQKNPTAFYLCASSFAGGSPLHFGNGTRLTVT.

This chain uses TRBV7-9 with TRBJ2-7; no definite D call. V was shortened by 4 bases and J by 4 bases, with 11 bases between the two germline ends. The CDR3 contains 13 residues. Germline V gene lookup returns CDR1 SEHNR and CDR2 FQNEAQ (reference sequence). The CDR3 spells CASSSWTGYEQYF. The CDR3 DNA is TGTGCCAGCAGCTCCTGGACCGGATACGAGCAGTACTTC.

This sequence joins TRBV5-6 and TRBJ1-1, with D hard to call. Trimming stripped 4 bases from V and 5 bases from J, with 15 bases between. This CDR3 spans 14 amino acids. Germline V lookup: CDR1 SGHDT, CDR2 YYEEEE. This CDR3 reads CASSRTRTGTEAFF. The CDR3 DNA sequence: TGTGCCAGCAGCCGCACAAGAACGGGGACTGAAGCTTTCTTT.

The J gene is TRBJ1-1, the V gene TRBV5-4; the D gene is possibly TRBD1 (5 bases). This CDR3 contains 13 residues. Trimming took 3 bases from V and 1 from J, leaving 7 bases between them. Germline CDR1 SGHNT, CDR2 YYREEE (reference sequence). CDR3 nucleotides: TGTGCCAGCAGCTCGACAGCGAACACTGAAGCTTTCTTT. Its protein is CASSSTANTEAFF.

The V and J genes are TRBV19 and TRBJ2-7; 7 positions agree with TRBD2. Germline lookup yields CDR1 LNHDA and CDR2 SQIVND (reference sequence). Germline trimming cut 1 base from V and 3 bases from J; bases unmatched to any gene: 6. This CDR3 has 15 residues. CDR3 nucleotides: TGTGCCAGTAGTATAGGTTTGCGGGGGAGCTACGAGCAGTACTTC. Encoded protein: CASSIGLRGSYEQYF.

The gene calls are TRBV27 and TRBJ2-2; weak D call: TRBD1 (7 bases). Germline lookup yields CDR1 MNHEY and CDR2 SMNVEV (reference sequence). CDR3 length: 18 residues. The V end was cut by 4 bases, the J end by 6 bases, with 24 bases between. The CDR3 sequence is CASSWRGQTKNRSGELFF. The CDR3 region has the DNA TGTGCCAGCAGTTGGAGGGGACAGACCAAAAACCGGTCCGGGGAGCTGTTTTTT.

V is TRBV7-9 and J is TRBJ2-1; TRBD2 might be the D (6 bases). The germline gives CDR1 SEHNR, CDR2 FQNEAQ (reference sequence). The CDR3 runs to 14 residues. Trimming removed 5 bases at V and 7 bases at J, with 15 bases between. CDR3 in DNA: TGTGCCAGCAGCGGAGGGACGGAACTTAATGAGCAGTTCTTC. This sequence encodes CASSGGTELNEQFF.